This T cell receptor beta chain was found in a study of shared clonotypes between healthy human individuals. This CDR3 region has 15 residues. Germline lookup yields CDR1 SNHLY and CDR2 FYNNEI. V dropped 7 bases and J dropped 2 bases, with 15 bases sitting between them. Original processing methods: From ImmunoSEQ came sequences covering only the junction and carrying no quality scores, so filtering differed. Sequencing was performed with immunoSEQ multiplex PCR; in TCRdb, only in-frame clones are kept and a portion is missing. V and J calls and clone size are copied from that table; D and trimming were computed from the DNA. The table includes 2.3 million or so clones, more than 85% detected once. Donors had no recently reported acute infections or vaccinations and were HIV-negative.

The TCR was taken from a man younger than 35 in good health. Some clones in this sample may be carry-over from other donors' samples. This chain links TRBV2 with TRBJ1-5, with D perhaps matching TRBD1 (6 bases). The sequenced sample was naive CD4+ T cells from PBMCs. Subset meaning: CD45RA+ positively selected. In nucleotides, the CDR3 is TGTGCCAGCACCGGGGGCCCATTAGGCAATCAGCCCCAGCATTTT. Its translation is CASTGGPLGNQPQHF.